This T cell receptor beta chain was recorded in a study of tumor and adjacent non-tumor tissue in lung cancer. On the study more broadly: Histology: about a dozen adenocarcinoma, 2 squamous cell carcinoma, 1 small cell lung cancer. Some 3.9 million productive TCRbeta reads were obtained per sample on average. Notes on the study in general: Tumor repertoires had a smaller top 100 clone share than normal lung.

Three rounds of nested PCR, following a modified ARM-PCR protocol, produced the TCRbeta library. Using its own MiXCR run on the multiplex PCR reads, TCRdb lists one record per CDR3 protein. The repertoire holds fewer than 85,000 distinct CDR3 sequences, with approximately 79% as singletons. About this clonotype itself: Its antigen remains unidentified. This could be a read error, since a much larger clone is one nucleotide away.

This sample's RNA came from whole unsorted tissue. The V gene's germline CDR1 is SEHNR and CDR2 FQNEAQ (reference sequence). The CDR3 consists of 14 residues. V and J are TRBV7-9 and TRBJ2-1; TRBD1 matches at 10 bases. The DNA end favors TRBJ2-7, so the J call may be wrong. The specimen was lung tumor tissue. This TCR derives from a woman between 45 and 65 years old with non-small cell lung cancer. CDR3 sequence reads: CASSPGTGDLEQYF. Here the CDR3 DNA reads TGTGCCAGCAGCCCCGGGACAGGGGATCTTGAGCAGTACTTC.